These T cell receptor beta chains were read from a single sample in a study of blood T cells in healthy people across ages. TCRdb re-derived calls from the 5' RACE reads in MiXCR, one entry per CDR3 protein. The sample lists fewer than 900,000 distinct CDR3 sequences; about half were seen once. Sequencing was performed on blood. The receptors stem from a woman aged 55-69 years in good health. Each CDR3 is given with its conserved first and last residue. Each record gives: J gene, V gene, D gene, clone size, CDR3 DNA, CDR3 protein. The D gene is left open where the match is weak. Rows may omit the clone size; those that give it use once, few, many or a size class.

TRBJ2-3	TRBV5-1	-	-	TGCGCCAGCAGCTCCACGGGGGCTAGGTCCAGAGATACGCAGTATTTT	CASSSTGARSRDTQYF
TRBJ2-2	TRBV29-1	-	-	TGCAGCGTTGAACGGATTAGGGGGACCGGGGAGCTGTTTTTT	CSVERIRGTGELFF
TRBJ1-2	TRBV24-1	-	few	TGTGCCACCAAGATCTATGGCTACACCTTC	CATKIYGYTF
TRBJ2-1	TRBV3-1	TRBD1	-	TGTGCCAGCAGCCCGGCGACAGGGAGCTACAATGAGCAGTTCTTC	CASSPATGSYNEQFF
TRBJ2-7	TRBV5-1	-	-	TGCGCTAACAGCTTTACCGTCTCCTACAATGAGCAGTACTTC	CANSFTVSYNEQYF
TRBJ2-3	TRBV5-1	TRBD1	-	TGCGCCAGCAACCCTCCGGGACAGGGGAGAGATACGCAGTATTTT	CASNPPGQGRDTQYF
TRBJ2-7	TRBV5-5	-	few	TGTGCCAGCAGCTTGGCCCAGGGTGTTGGCTACGAGCAGTACTTC	CASSLAQGVGYEQYF
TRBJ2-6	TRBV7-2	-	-	TGTGCCAGCAGCTTATCCCACTCTGGGGCCAACGTCCTGACTTTC	CASSLSHSGANVLTF
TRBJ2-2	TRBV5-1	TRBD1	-	TGCGCCAGCAGCCTGACAGGGGGCGAAGCCGGGGAGCTGTTTTTT	CASSLTGGEAGELFF
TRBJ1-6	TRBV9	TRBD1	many	TGTGCCAGCAGCTCCTCGACAGGGAATTCACCCCTCCACTTT	CASSSSTGNSPLHF
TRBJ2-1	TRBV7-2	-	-	TGTGCCAGCAGCCTAAGGGGGGCCTACAATGAGCAGTTCTTC	CASSLRGAYNEQFF